One T cell receptor (beta chain) is described in this entry. During the 2 weeks before they entered the study, exposed participants had met someone with a PCR-confirmed or clinician-diagnosed COVID-19 case. The authors' processing: Counts of nucleated cells, estimated from reference gene primer amplification, were obtained. Assay used: immunoSEQ multiplex PCR; TCRdb lists only in-frame clones, some missing. That table gives V, J and clone size, and the DNA gave D and trimming. The sample records some 300,000 clones, 90% being singletons. This sample is drawn from a study of blood T cell repertoires in COVID-19. Overall study context: Whether acute or convalescent, the COVID-19 samples came from the United States, Italy and Spain. In each case, the material was cDNA or gDNA derived from T cells, B-cell-depleted T cells, or PBMCs.

The germline V gene encodes CDR1 MNHNS and CDR2 SASEGT. The ends were cut back, 2 bases at V and 16 bases at J, with 15 bases in the middle. The CDR3 length is 12 residues. V usage is TRBV6-1 and J usage is TRBJ2-1; D perhaps matches TRBD1 (6 bases). Sequencing was performed on PBMCs or T cells enriched from blood (not recorded which). The clonotype was recovered from a woman aged 25 to 39 who had been exposed to COVID-19. CDR3 protein: CASSELTGLRFF. The CDR3 coding sequence is TGTGCCAGCAGTGAACTGACAGGTTTGCGATTCTTC.